This TCR beta chain comes out of a study of tumor-infiltrating lymphocytes in primary liver carcinoma. The CDR3 sequence is 15 residues long. CDR1 is SGHAT and CDR2 is FQNNGV in the germline V gene. The investigators made TCR beta cDNA from about 510 ng total RNA, using a constant-region primer. Modified slightly, ARM-PCR produced TCR beta libraries over three nested multiplex PCR rounds. The two initial PCR rounds, ten to eleven cycles each, used TRBV1-TRBV30 forward and C-beta reverse primers. TCRdb ran MiXCR on the multiplex PCR reads and lists one entry per CDR3 protein. The sample lists 90,000 to 150,000 distinct CDR3 sequences; 55% to 70% were seen once. Co-extraction of both nucleic acids (RNA and DNA) used roughly 20-33 mg of unsorted bulk tissue. A word on this clonotype: The CDR3 does not close with the conserved phenylalanine or tryptophan, likely indicating a read error.

The chain uses TRBV11-2 and TRBJ2-1; tentative D call: TRBD1 (6 bases). The sequence derives from a woman aged 55-70 years with primary liver carcinoma and hepatitis B virus infection. Sequencing was carried out using tumor-adjacent normal liver tissue. The CDR3 DNA is TGTGCCTGCATCTTAGGTGGGGGCTCCAACAATGAGCAGTTCCTC. Translating gives CACILGGGSNNEQFL.